Listed below are T cell receptor beta chains from one sample, sequenced in a study of blood T cell repertoires in COVID-19. Repertoires were generated with immunoSEQ multiplex PCR, while TCRdb's copy carries only in-frame clones and drops some. The data show 270,000 or so clones, 90% seen once. The sequenced material came from PBMCs or T cells enriched from blood (not recorded which). The receptor source for this set is a woman in her thirties with acute COVID-19. CDR3s include the opening cysteine and the closing phenylalanine or tryptophan. The order of the fields is CDR3 protein, CDR3 DNA, D gene, clone size, CDR3 length, J gene, V gene. The D gene is left open where the match is weak. A clone size is listed for some rows: how often the clone was seen (once, few, many), or a class if it is expanded.

CASSPSTDTQYF,TGTGCCAGCAGTCCTAGCACAGATACGCAGTATTTT,.,.,12,TRBJ2-3,TRBV27
CASSPGTTLNGYTF,TGTGCCAGCTCACCGGGCACCACCTTAAATGGCTACACCTTC,.,.,14,TRBJ1-2,TRBV18
CASRRHTEAKNIQYF,TGTGCCAGCAGAAGACACACTGAGGCCAAAAACATTCAGTACTTC,.,.,15,TRBJ2-4,TRBV28
CASSLGTSGFYEQYF,TGTGCCAGCAGCTTAGGGACTAGCGGTTTCTACGAGCAGTACTTC,TRBD2,.,15,TRBJ2-7,TRBV11-2
CASGTLYNEQFF,TGTGCCAGCGGGACACTCTACAATGAGCAGTTCTTC,.,.,12,TRBJ2-1,TRBV27
CASSPLGQEYEQYF,TGTGCCAGCTCACCACTTGGACAAGAGTACGAGCAGTACTTC,.,.,14,TRBJ2-7,TRBV18
CASSQELATFYEQYF,TGCGCCAGCAGCCAAGAACTAGCGACCTTTTACGAGCAGTACTTC,TRBD2,.,15,TRBJ2-7,TRBV4-1
CASSLGLANTEAFF,TGCGCCAGCAGCTTGGGTCTGGCGAACACTGAAGCTTTCTTT,.,.,14,TRBJ1-1,TRBV5-1
CAWAGTGFSNQPQHF,TGTGCCTGGGCCGGGACAGGGTTCAGCAATCAGCCCCAGCATTTT,TRBD1,once,15,TRBJ1-5,TRBV30
CSVEPQGSSGANVLTF,TGCAGCGTTGAGCCCCAGGGTAGCTCTGGGGCCAACGTCCTGACTTTC,.,.,16,TRBJ2-6,TRBV29-1
CASSPGDSSYEQYF,TGTGCCAGCTCACCGGGGGACAGCTCCTACGAGCAGTACTTC,TRBD1,.,14,TRBJ2-7,TRBV18
CASSVPLGGARPEAFF,TGTGCCAGCAGCGTTCCTTTAGGCGGGGCCCGTCCTGAAGCTTTCTTT,.,.,16,TRBJ1-1,TRBV28
CASSQTGIGGYTF,TGCGCCAGCAGCCAAACAGGGATAGGGGGCTACACCTTC,.,.,13,TRBJ1-2,TRBV4-3
CASSRTTREGTDTQYF,TGTGCCAGCAGCCGCACCACTCGGGAGGGCACAGATACGCAGTATTTT,TRBD2,.,16,TRBJ2-3,TRBV7-9
CASNGSGTAYYEQYF,TGTGCCAGCAACGGGTCCGGGACAGCCTACTACGAGCAGTACTTC,.,.,15,TRBJ2-7,TRBV21-1
CASSFGTGNSPLHF,TGTGCCAGCAGTTTCGGGACAGGCAATTCACCCCTCCACTTT,TRBD1,.,14,TRBJ1-6,TRBV28
CASRQGNTGELFF,TGCGCCAGCAGACAGGGTAACACCGGGGAGCTGTTTTTT,.,.,13,TRBJ2-2,TRBV10-1
CASSIGQFDQPQHF,TGTGCCAGTAGTATAGGTCAGTTTGATCAGCCCCAGCATTTT,.,.,14,TRBJ1-5,TRBV19
CASTDATGADPNTQYF,TGTGCCAGTACCGATGCTACAGGGGCCGACCCTAATACGCAGTATTTT,TRBD1,.,16,TRBJ2-3,TRBV19
CASSLQGSDTEAFF,TGTGCCAGCAGCTTACAGGGTTCCGACACTGAAGCTTTCTTT,.,few,14,TRBJ1-1,TRBV5-5
CASSSSYGETQYF,TGTGCCAGCAGCTCCTCCTATGGAGAGACCCAGTACTTC,.,.,13,TRBJ2-5,TRBV7-9
CASDRDSNQPQHF,TGTGCCAGTGACCGGGACAGTAATCAGCCCCAGCATTTT,TRBD1,.,13,TRBJ1-5,TRBV28
CASSTMSNQPQHF,TGTGCCAGTAGTACAATGAGCAATCAGCCCCAGCATTTT,.,.,13,TRBJ1-5,TRBV19
CASSLDQAGKAFF,TGTGCCAGCAGCTTAGACCAGGCGGGAAAAGCTTTCTTT,.,.,13,TRBJ1-1,TRBV7-2
CASSLQGNTGELFF,TGTGCCAGCTCGCTACAGGGGAACACCGGGGAGCTGTTTTTT,.,.,14,TRBJ2-2,TRBV18
CSVLTGGATDTQYF,TGCAGCGTTCTGACAGGGGGCGCGACAGATACGCAGTATTTT,TRBD1,.,14,TRBJ2-3,TRBV29-1
CASSLLTGAYGYTF,TGTGCCAGCAGCTTGCTTACGGGAGCCTATGGCTACACCTTC,.,few,14,TRBJ1-2,TRBV5-5
CASSVGLSSYEQYF,TGTGCCAGCAGCGTAGGGCTCAGCTCCTACGAGCAGTACTTC,.,.,14,TRBJ2-7,TRBV9
CASSEGIGINSPLHF,TGTGCCAGCAGCGAGGGGATTGGGATAAATTCACCCCTCCACTTT,.,.,15,TRBJ1-6,TRBV9
CARRRQGKDEQYF,TGTGCCAGGCGAAGACAGGGAAAGGACGAGCAGTACTTC,TRBD1,.,13,TRBJ2-7,TRBV6-5
CASSLAGSYEQYF,TGTGCCAGCAGCCTAGCGGGATCCTACGAGCAGTACTTC,TRBD2,once,13,TRBJ2-7,TRBV6-5
CASSMGTGRDQPQHF,TGTGCCAGTAGTATGGGGACAGGGAGAGATCAGCCCCAGCATTTT,TRBD1,.,15,TRBJ1-5,TRBV19
CASSQEMASSYNSPLHF,TGTGCCAGCAGCCAAGAAATGGCCAGCTCCTATAATTCACCCCTCCACTTT,.,.,17,TRBJ1-6,TRBV4-2
CASIEGRDTEAFF,TGTGCCAGCATCGAAGGGAGGGACACTGAAGCTTTCTTT,.,.,13,TRBJ1-1,TRBV2
CASSYFAGQGARAEAFF,TGTGCCAGCAGTTACTTTGCGGGCCAGGGGGCAAGGGCTGAAGCTTTCTTT,TRBD1,.,17,TRBJ1-1,TRBV6-2/TRBV6-3
CASSSPTSGDNEQFF,TGTGCCAGCAGCTCTCCGACTAGCGGAGACAATGAGCAGTTCTTC,TRBD2,.,15,TRBJ2-1,TRBV7-7
CASSLYGGPSSYEQYF,TGTGCCAGCAGTTTATACGGCGGGCCCTCCTCCTACGAGCAGTACTTC,.,.,16,TRBJ2-7,TRBV27
CASSFSSGVSYEQYF,TGTGCCAGCAGTTTTTCTAGCGGGGTATCCTACGAGCAGTACTTC,TRBD2,.,15,TRBJ2-7,TRBV28